These T cell receptor beta chains were read from a single sample in a study of cytomegalovirus exposure and HLA in healthy donors. This table comes from immunoSEQ multiplex PCR, and its TCRdb copy is limited to in-frame clones, with some not included. The table records about 120,000 clones, 75% to 80% of them present only once. The source material was PBMCs. All receptors come from a woman aged 40 to 49 in good health and CMV-seropositive. Each CDR3 is given with its conserved first and last residue. A D gene is named only where the DNA matches it firmly.

DNA | CDR3 | J | D | V
TGTGCCAGCAGCCTACTCGAAAGGAGGGGGCCCTACGAGCAGTACTTC | CASSLLERRGPYEQYF | TRBJ2-7 | - | TRBV11-2
TGTGCCAGCAGCTCACGACTAGCGGGAGGGGAGCTGTTTTTT | CASSSRLAGGELFF | TRBJ2-2 | TRBD2 | TRBV7-6
TGCGCCACGGGATGGGGGGGGACACAAGAGACCCAGTACTTC | CATGWGGTQETQYF | TRBJ2-5 | - | TRBV5-1
TGTGCCAGCAGTCCGGGACAGGGGGCGCAACACCCCTTGGGTGGCTACACCTTC | CASSPGQGAQHPLGGYTF | TRBJ1-2 | TRBD1 | TRBV27
TGTGCCAGCAGGGAGGACAGGGGAAATTCACCCCTCCACTTT | CASREDRGNSPLHF | TRBJ1-6 | TRBD1 | TRBV2
TGTGCCAGCAGTTTACGTCGGGACACTGAAGCTTTCTTT | CASSLRRDTEAFF | TRBJ1-1 | - | TRBV27
TGTGCCAGCAGCTTAAGCTACTACGAGCAGTACTTC | CASSLSYYEQYF | TRBJ2-7 | - | TRBV7-2
TGTGCCAGTAGTATAGGGGGGCCTGGCGAGCAGTTCTTC | CASSIGGPGEQFF | TRBJ2-1 | - | TRBV19
TGTGCCAGCAGCCAATTCGCAGAAACTAGGGGGGGTACGGAGACCCAGTACTTC | CASSQFAETRGGTETQYF | TRBJ2-5 | - | TRBV7-9
TGTGCCAGCTCACCACCCGGGGGGAGAGTGGATACGCAGTATTTT | CASSPPGGRVDTQYF | TRBJ2-3 | TRBD2 | TRBV18
TGTGCCAGCAGTAAGGGACAGGTACAGTACACTGAAGCTTTCTTT | CASSKGQVQYTEAFF | TRBJ1-1 | TRBD1 | TRBV6-5